What follows are 5 T cell receptor beta chains derived from one specimen sequenced in a study of blood T cell repertoires in COVID-19. Assay: immunoSEQ multiplex PCR; the TCRdb copy retains only in-frame clones and omits some. The sample contains under 500,000 clones, roughly 90% of which appear only once. The sequenced material came from peripheral blood. These receptors were taken from a woman aged 25-40 years with acute or convalescent COVID-19.

The chain combines TRBV11-2 with TRBJ2-7; 11 nucleotides match TRBD2. This CDR3 region has 16 residues. Trimming removed 0 bases from V and 3 bases from J; junction bases left unmatched: 4. The V gene's germline CDR1 is SGHAT and CDR2 FQNNGV. The CDR3 region is CASSLEGTSGRYEQYF. The CDR3 coding sequence is TGTGCCAGCAGCTTAGAGGGGACTAGCGGCCGCTACGAGCAGTACTTC.

This chain joins TRBV18 and TRBJ1-6; D not resolved. The germline V gene has CDR1 KGHSH and CDR2 LQKENI. This CDR3 is built from 15 residues. V lost 2 bases, J lost 4 bases, and 9 bases lay in between. CDR3 protein: CASSPLQAYNSPLHF. The CDR3 DNA reads TGTGCCAGCTCACCATTGCAGGCATATAATTCACCCCTCCACTTT.

The rearrangement uses TRBV2 and TRBJ1-6; D is possibly TRBD1 (5 bases). Germline V CDR1 and CDR2: SNHLY, FYNNEI. V was shortened by 8 bases and J by 10 bases, with 15 bases between the two germline ends. The length of the CDR3 is 13 residues. The CDR3: CASGAFGRSPLHF. The CDR3 nucleotides are TGTGCCAGCGGGGCCTTCGGGAGATCACCCCTCCACTTT.

The J gene is TRBJ2-3, the V gene TRBV11-3; D remains ambiguous. The germline gives CDR1 SGHNT, CDR2 YENEEA. CDR3 size: 16 residues. V dropped 1 base and J dropped 4 bases, with 15 bases sitting between them. The CDR3 loop is CASSLGQPGGSDTQYF. The CDR3 DNA reads TGTGCCAGCAGCTTAGGTCAGCCGGGTGGTTCAGATACGCAGTATTTT.

The V call is TRBV3-1 (or the pseudogene TRBV3-2), the J call TRBJ1-2; a weak D match, TRBD1 (5 bases). V lost 0 bases to trimming and J lost 7 bases, with 12 bases between them. The V gene's germline CDR1 is LGHDT and CDR2 YNNKEL (reference sequence). The CDR3 runs 14 residues. This CDR3 is CASSQDPGFFGYTF. In DNA form, the CDR3 reads TGTGCCAGCAGCCAAGATCCAGGGTTTTTTGGCTACACCTTC.